The 15 T cell receptor beta chains in this list originate from one sample, sequenced in a study of T-cell reconstitution after alpha-beta-depleted transplantation in children. Unique molecular identifiers were built into the TCRbeta library. TCRdb redid the calling of the PCR reads with MiXCR, one entry per CDR3 protein. The sample lists roughly 120,000 distinct CDR3 sequences, 10% occurring once. Material: PBMCs from the stem cell graft donor, obtained from the stem cell graft. The source is a human donor who donated a stem cell graft to a child with acute lymphoblastic leukemia.

This clonotype occurred many times. The chain carries TRBV3-1 and TRBJ2-7, with D unclear. Looked up from germline, CDR1 is LGHDT and CDR2 is YNNKEL (reference sequence). The CDR3 runs 13 residues. Trimming removed 2 bases at V and 1 base at J, with 6 bases between. The CDR3 sequence is CASSQLSSYEQYF. The CDR3 DNA follows: TGTGCCAGCAGCCAACTTAGTTCCTACGAGCAGTACTTC.

This clonotype was seen ten or more times. CDR3 residues: CASSLAGTSKAETQYF. The DNA for the CDR3 is TGCGCCAGCAGCTTAGCGGGGACCTCTAAAGCGGAGACCCAGTACTTC. The chain is built from TRBV5-1 and TRBJ2-5; 7 bases are shared with TRBD2. The CDR3 is 16 residues long. Per the germline V gene, CDR1 is SGHRS and CDR2 is YFSETQ. Germline trimming cut 2 bases from V and 5 bases from J; bases unmatched to any gene: 12.

At least ten counts were recorded for this clonotype. V gene TRBV28 combines with J gene TRBJ2-1; 11 bases are shared with TRBD2. Germline trimming cut 5 bases from V and 2 bases from J; bases unmatched to any gene: 2. Germline V gene sequence: CDR1 MDHEN, CDR2 SYDVKM. The CDR3 spans 15 residues. The CDR3 here is CASSQLAGAYNEQFF. In DNA form, the CDR3 reads TGTGCCAGCAGTCAACTAGCGGGAGCCTACAATGAGCAGTTCTTC.

In its sample, this clonotype was seen many times. The chain employs TRBV28 and TRBJ2-5; 9 nucleotides line up with TRBD2. Per germline, CDR1 MDHEN and CDR2 SYDVKM. V was clipped by 8 bases and J by 3 bases; unmatched bases: 10. This CDR3 spans 15 amino acids. The CDR3 reads CASDTGTSLKETQYF. The CDR3 DNA reads as TGTGCCAGCGATACCGGGACTAGCCTGAAAGAGACCCAGTACTTC. Complete variable domain (other parts from reference TRBV28 and TRBJ2-5): DVKVTQSSRYLVKRTGEKVFLECVQDMDHENMFWYRQDPGLGLRLIYFSYDVKMKEKGDIPEGYSVSREKKERFSLILESASTNQTSMYLCASDTGTSLKETQYFGPGTRLLVL.

This clonotype was counted ten times or more. The chain is built from TRBV5-1 and TRBJ2-6; D is unresolved. The CDR3 has 17 residues. Germline V gene data show CDR1 as SGHRS and CDR2 as YFSETQ. The V end was cut by 3 bases, the J end by 3 bases, with 16 bases between. The CDR3 DNA sequence: TGCGCCAGCAGCTCGGTCGTGAAGACGGGTGGGGCCAACGTCCTGACTTTC. Amino acid sequence: CASSSVVKTGGANVLTF.

This clonotype was observed many times. At one of its ends the junction is not consistent with the germline gene, which may arise from a read error. The chain recombines TRBV29-1 with TRBJ2-7; the D gene is possibly TRBD1 (6 bases). There are 13 residues in the CDR3. From germline, CDR1 is SQVTM and CDR2 ANQGSEA. The CDR3 is CSVAGGQSYEQCF. The CDR3 DNA reads TGCAGCGTTGCCGGTGGACAGTCCTACGAGCAGTGTTTC.

This clonotype has at least ten counts. The junction departs from germline at one end; a sequencing error may be responsible. This chain links TRBV7-7 with TRBJ2-7, with D unresolved. The germline gives CDR1 SSHAT, CDR2 FNYEAQ (reference sequence). The CDR3 is 14 amino acids. CDR3 DNA: TGTGCTAGCAGCTTAGACGAGCACCGTCCCGAGCAGTACTTC. The encoded protein is CASSLDEHRPEQYF.

On this clonotype itself: A read error may produce the germline difference seen at one junction end. This rearrangement joins TRBV6-5 to TRBJ2-6, with TRBD1 as a possible D gene (5 bases). Germline lookup yields CDR1 MNHEY and CDR2 SVGAGI. There are 17 residues in the CDR3. This CDR3 reads CASRYRLSRSGANGLTF. CDR3 nucleotide sequence: TGTGCCAGCAGGTATCGTCTAAGCAGATCTGGGGCCAACGGCCTGACTTTC.

In its sample, this clonotype was seen many times. V is TRBV5-1 and J is TRBJ2-6, with a tentative D call TRBD1 (5 bases). V lost 0 bases and J 0 bases, leaving 13 bases between the germline ends. Germline V lookup: CDR1 SGHRS, CDR2 YFSETQ. This CDR3 is 18 amino acids long. CDR3 DNA sequence: TGCGCCAGCAGCTTGGAGCAGGTTGGGGCCTCTGGGGCCAACGTCCTGACTTTC. Its translation: CASSLEQVGASGANVLTF. Based on the CDR3 plus reference TRBV5-1 and TRBJ2-6, the full variable domain is KAGVTQTPRYLIKTRGQQVTLSCSPISGHRSVSWYQQTPGQGLQFLFEYFSETQRNKGNFPGRFSGRQFSNSRSEMNVSTLELGDSALYLCASSLEQVGASGANVLTFGAGSRLTVL.

V is TRBV5-4 and J is TRBJ2-7; D perhaps matches TRBD2 (5 bases). CDR1 is SGHNT and CDR2 is YYREEE in the germline V gene (reference sequence). Deletions cut 8 bases from V and 3 bases from J, with 18 bases between. This CDR3 has 14 amino acids. CDR3 loop: CARPQPRANYEQYF. CDR3 nucleotide sequence: TGTGCCAGACCTCAACCGAGGGCGAACTACGAGCAGTACTTC.

This clonotype was seen many times. The chain employs TRBV11-2 and TRBJ2-1, with D possibly TRBD2 on 7 matching bases. The germline V gene has CDR1 SGHAT and CDR2 FQNNGV. The CDR3 loop spans 17 amino acids. V dropped 0 bases and J dropped 0 bases, with 12 bases sitting between them. CDR3: CASSLEAGASSYNEQFF. For the CDR3, the DNA is TGTGCCAGCAGCTTAGAGGCGGGGGCGAGCTCCTACAATGAGCAGTTCTTC. Full variable domain (remainder filled in from reference TRBV11-2 and TRBJ2-1): EAGVAQSPRYKIIEKRQSVAFWCNPISGHATLYWYQQILGQGPKLLIQFQNNGVVDDSQLPKDRFSAERLKGVDSTLKIQPAKLEDSAVYLCASSLEAGASSYNEQFFGPGTRLTVL.

The table lists this clonotype with many counts. The chain joins TRBV3-1 to TRBJ1-2, with D possibly matching TRBD1 (5 bases). Trimming removed 4 bases from V and 4 bases from J, with 10 bases in between. This CDR3 comprises 13 residues. Per the germline V gene, CDR1 is LGHDT and CDR2 is YNNKEL (reference sequence). In nucleotides, the CDR3 is TGTGCCAGCAGCCCGGGACGGATCTATGGCTACACCTTC. This encodes CASSPGRIYGYTF.

This clonotype occurred many times. V is TRBV2 and J is TRBJ1-1, with D possibly being TRBD1 (6 bases). V was shortened by 7 bases and J by 0 bases, with 12 bases between the two germline ends. CDR1 is SNHLY and CDR2 is FYNNEI in the germline V gene. This CDR3 region has 14 residues. CDR3 DNA: TGTGCCAGCAAGGGAAGGGGGGTGAACACTGAAGCTTTCTTT. Protein sequence: CASKGRGVNTEAFF.

This clonotype was counted at least ten times. The chain employs TRBV10-3 and TRBJ2-5; 7 positions match TRBD2. CDR3 length: 14 residues. CDR1 is ENHRY and CDR2 is SYGVKD in the germline V gene. With 3 bases clipped from V and 4 bases from J, the junction kept 5 bases outside the gene matches. CDR3 coding DNA: TGTGCCATCAGTGACGATTGGGAGGGAGAGACCCAGTACTTC. Translated, it gives CAISDDWEGETQYF.

The sample holds many counts of this clonotype. The chain carries TRBV4-3 and TRBJ2-6; D is undetermined. The CDR3 is made up of 17 amino acids. Between the trimmed V and J ends, which lost 0 bases and 0 bases, there was a span of 9 bases. The germline CDR1 and CDR2 sequences are LGHNA and YSLEER. As DNA, the CDR3 is TGCGCCAGCAGCCAAGATAGAGGCCGCTCTGGGGCCAACGTCCTGACTTTC. Translation gives CASSQDRGRSGANVLTF.